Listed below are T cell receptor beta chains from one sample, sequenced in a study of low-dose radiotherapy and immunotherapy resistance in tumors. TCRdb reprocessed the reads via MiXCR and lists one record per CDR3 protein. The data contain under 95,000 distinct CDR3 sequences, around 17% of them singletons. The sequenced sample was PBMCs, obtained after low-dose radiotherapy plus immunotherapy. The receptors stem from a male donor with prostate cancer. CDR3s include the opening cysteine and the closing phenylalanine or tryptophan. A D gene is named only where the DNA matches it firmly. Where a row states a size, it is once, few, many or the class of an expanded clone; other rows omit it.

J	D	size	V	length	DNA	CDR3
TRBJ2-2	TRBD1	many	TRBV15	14	TGTGCCACCAAGAGGGACAGAAACACCGGGGAGCTGTTTTTT	CATKRDRNTGELFF
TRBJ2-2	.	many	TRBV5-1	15	TGCGCCAGCAAAGAAGTGGAATTGAACACCGGGGAGCTGTTTTTT	CASKEVELNTGELFF
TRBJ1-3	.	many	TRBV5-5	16	TGTGCCAGCAGCACGTACTTTCTCGACTCTGGAAACACCATATATTTT	CASSTYFLDSGNTIYF
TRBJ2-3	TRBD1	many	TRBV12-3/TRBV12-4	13	TGTGCCAGCATGGGACAGGGGATAGATACGCAGTATTTT	CASMGQGIDTQYF
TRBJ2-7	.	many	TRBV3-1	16	TGTGCCAGCAGCAAAGCCCGATCTTCAGGGCCCTACGAGCAGTACTTC	CASSKARSSGPYEQYF
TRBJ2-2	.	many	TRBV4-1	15	TGCGCCAGCAGCCAAGTTGTCAGCCGTGGCGGGGAGCTGTTTTTT	CASSQVVSRGGELFF
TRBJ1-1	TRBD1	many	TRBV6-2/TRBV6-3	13	TGTGCCAGCACAGGACAGGTGAACACTGAAGCTTTCTTT	CASTGQVNTEAFF
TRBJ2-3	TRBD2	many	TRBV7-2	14	TGTGCCAGCAGCCCGGGACTAGCAGCAGATACGCAGTATTTT	CASSPGLAADTQYF
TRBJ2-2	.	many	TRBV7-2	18	TGTGCCAGCAGCGCCCCGTACGGGGGCGCCTCGAACACCGGGGAGCTGTTTTTT	CASSAPYGGASNTGELFF
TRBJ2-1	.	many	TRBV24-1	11	TGTGCCACCAGTGATACGAATGAGCAGTTCTTC	CATSDTNEQFF
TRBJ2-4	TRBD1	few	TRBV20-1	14	TGCAGTGCCCAGAGGGGGCAGGGGCGGGACATTCAGTACTTC	CSAQRGQGRDIQYF
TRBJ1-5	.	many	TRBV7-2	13	TGTGCCAGCAGCTTAGTTGTCAATCAGCCCCAGCATTTT	CASSLVVNQPQHF
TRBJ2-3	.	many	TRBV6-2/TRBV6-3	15	TGTGCCAGCAGTTACTCGCGTAGCCCGAGAGATACGCAGTATTTT	CASSYSRSPRDTQYF
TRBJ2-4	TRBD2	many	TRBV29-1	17	TGCAGCGTTGAAGATCTTGGGCTAGCGGGAAGCAAAAACATTCAGTACTTC	CSVEDLGLAGSKNIQYF
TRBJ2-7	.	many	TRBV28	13	TGTGCCAGTCACGACATGCGGATATACGAGCAGTACTTC	CASHDMRIYEQYF
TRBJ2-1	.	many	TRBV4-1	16	TGCGCCAGCAGCCACATAGCGGAGAGCTCCTACAATGAGCAGTTCTTC	CASSHIAESSYNEQFF
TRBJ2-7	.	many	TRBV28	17	TGTGCCAGCAGTTCCGGGGGCTGGGGAAGAGTAAAGTACGAGCAGTACTTC	CASSSGGWGRVKYEQYF
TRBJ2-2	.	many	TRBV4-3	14	TGCGCCAGCAGCCAAGAAGCCCTGGTCGGGGAGCTGTTTTTT	CASSQEALVGELFF
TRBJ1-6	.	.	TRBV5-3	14	TGTGCCAGCAGCCACAGAGGGAATAATTCACCCCTCCACTTT	CASSHRGNNSPLHF
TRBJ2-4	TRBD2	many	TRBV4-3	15	TGCGCCAGCAGCCTCCCGGGACTAGGGGAAAACATTCAGTACTTC	CASSLPGLGENIQYF
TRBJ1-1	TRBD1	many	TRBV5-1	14	TGCGCCAGCAGCTCCGGGACAGGGAGTACTGAAGCTTTCTTT	CASSSGTGSTEAFF
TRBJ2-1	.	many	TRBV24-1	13	TGTGCCACCAGTGATACGGGACTCCCCTATCAGTTCTTC	CATSDTGLPYQFF
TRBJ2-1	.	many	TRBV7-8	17	TGTGCCAGCAGCTTCTGGGGGCGAGGAAGCTCCTACAATGAGCAGTTCTTC	CASSFWGRGSSYNEQFF
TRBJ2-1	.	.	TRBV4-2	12	TGTGCCAGCAGCTCTGGACTCGATGAGCAGTTCTTC	CASSSGLDEQFF
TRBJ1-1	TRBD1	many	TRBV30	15	TGTGCCTGGGTCCGCCGGGACAGGGAATGGGCTGAAGCTTTCTTT	CAWVRRDREWAEAFF
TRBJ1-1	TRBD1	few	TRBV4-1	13	TGCGCCAGCAGCCTTGGGACAGGGCTTGAAGCTTTCTTT	CASSLGTGLEAFF
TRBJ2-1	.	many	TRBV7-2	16	TGTGCCAGCAGCTTTTTCCCCGGGGCCTCCTACAATGAGCAGTTCTTC	CASSFFPGASYNEQFF
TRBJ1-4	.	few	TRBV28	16	TGTGCCAGCAGTTTTTTGGGGGATCCAACTAATGAAAAACTGTTTTTT	CASSFLGDPTNEKLFF
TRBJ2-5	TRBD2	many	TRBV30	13	TGTGCCTGGAGGCTAGCGGGAGTTGAGACCCAGTACTTC	CAWRLAGVETQYF
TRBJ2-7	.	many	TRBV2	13	TGTGCCAGCGGGGGCGGCAACACGGGGGAGCAGTACTTC	CASGGGNTGEQYF
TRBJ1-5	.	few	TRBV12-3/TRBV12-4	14	TGTGCCAGCAGTTTTGAGAATAGCAATCAGCCCCAGCATTTT	CASSFENSNQPQHF
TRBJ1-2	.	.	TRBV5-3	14	TGTGCCAGCAGCTTACCCCAGCCAGACTATGGCTACACCTTC	CASSLPQPDYGYTF
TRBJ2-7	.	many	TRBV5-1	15	TGCGCCAGCAGCTTGGCTCTCCTAGCCGGGTACGAGCAGTACTTC	CASSLALLAGYEQYF
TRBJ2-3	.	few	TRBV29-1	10	TGCAGCGTTGGTTTACCCACGCAGTATTTT	CSVGLPTQYF
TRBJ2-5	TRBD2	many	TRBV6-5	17	TGTGCCAGCAGTCCCCCGACTAGCGGGAGGGCCGGGGAGACCCAGTACTTC	CASSPPTSGRAGETQYF
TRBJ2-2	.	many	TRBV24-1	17	TGTGCCACCAGTGACCCACCATCGGGCTCGAACACCGGGGAGCTGTTTTTT	CATSDPPSGSNTGELFF
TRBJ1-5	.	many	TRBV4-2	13	TGTGCCAGCAGCCAAGATATTTGGCAGCCCCAGCATTTT	CASSQDIWQPQHF
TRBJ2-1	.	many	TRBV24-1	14	TGTGCCACCAGTGCACGGGGGTCCTACAATGAGCAGTTCTTC	CATSARGSYNEQFF
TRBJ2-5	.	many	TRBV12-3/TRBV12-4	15	TGTGCCAGCAGAGCGGACACCCTCCCCCAAGAGACCCAGTACTTC	CASRADTLPQETQYF
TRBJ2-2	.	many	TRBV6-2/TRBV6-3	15	TGTGCCAGCAGCGACGGTACTCGAACGGCCGGGGAGCTGTTTTTT	CASSDGTRTAGELFF